At least ten counts were recorded for the clone carrying this TCR beta chain. Its antigen is as yet unknown. The sample belongs to a study of T cells in Graves' hyperthyroidism and ophthalmopathy. Study-wide results and caveats: Progression to ophthalmopathy was predicted a median of approximately seven months early.

Across 18 months, stable Graves' hyperthyroidism was marked by no progression to ophthalmopathy. Amplification yielded TCR beta CDR3 regions, with RNA transcripts as the source. Carried out on the TCR CDR3, a first-round RT-PCR used the HTBI primer set. TCRdb reprocessed the multiplex PCR reads via MiXCR and lists one record per CDR3 protein. The profile shows about 840,000 distinct CDR3 sequences, roughly 40% of them singletons. CDR1 is SQVTM, CDR2 ANQGSEA, per germline. Trimming took off 7 bases at V and 7 bases at J, with 8 bases between the two ends. The CDR3 runs 10 residues. The sample comprised blood. The chain carries TRBV29-1 and TRBJ1-5; D uncertain. The sequence was obtained from a man aged 18 to 30 with Graves' hyperthyroidism. Here the CDR3 reads CSAPKQPQHF. CDR3 in DNA: TGCAGCGCCCCCAAACAGCCCCAGCATTTT.